This TCR beta chain was profiled in a study of OX40 agonist ivuxolimab in advanced cancers. Study background: Males comprised 82.7% of the group, whose mean age was approximately 60 years (range about 20 to 90). Earlier anti-PD-1, anti-PD-L1 or anti-CTLA-4 therapy was permitted; 30% to 50% had received some. Findings of the study overall: CD8+ T cells (on average) carried more expanded clones than CD4+ T cells.

The assay was immunoSEQ multiplex PCR, and TCRdb's table has in-frame clones only and misses some. The sample has around 80,000 clones; roughly nine tenths are singletons. Comments on this clone: The antigen is undetermined.

This sample comprised CD4+ or CD8+ T cells sorted from blood, obtained in a trial of the OX40 agonist ivuxolimab. This TCR was sampled from an adult with an advanced solid tumor such as melanoma, head and neck, liver or kidney cancer.

CDR3 loop: CAWSVYGTDTQYF. The CDR3 DNA is TGTGCCTGGAGTGTTTATGGCACAGATACGCAGTATTTT. The J gene is TRBJ2-3, the V gene TRBV30, with D unresolved. CDR1 and CDR2 (germline): GTSNPN, SVGIG (reference sequence). Between the trimmed V and J ends, which lost 0 bases and 1 base, there was a span of 5 bases. The CDR3 runs to 13 residues.